Below, 7 T cell receptor beta chains from the same sample are listed, as sequenced in a study of vaccination effects on CD4 cells after COVID-19. Before any sequencing was done, the ViraFEST assay used viral peptide pools to expand antigen-specific CD4+ T cells. Upon completion of around ten days in culture, CD4+ T cells were isolated. Each person got two doses of an mRNA SARS-CoV-2 vaccine, BNT162b2 or mRNA-1273. The data were produced by immunoSEQ multiplex PCR, yet TCRdb's version contains in-frame clones alone and is incomplete. Of 29,000 or so clones listed, about 74% were seen once; the top ten hold roughly 17%. These TCRs are of unknown antigen specificity. This sample comprised CD4+ T cells from PBMCs cultured with HCoV-OC43 spike peptides, obtained after COVID-19 vaccination. Subset specified: HCoV-OC43 spike overlapping peptide pool stimulation. These receptors all come from a human donor who received a COVID-19 vaccine.

The rearrangement uses TRBV9 and TRBJ2-3; 7 nucleotides agree with TRBD1. This CDR3 is 15 amino acids long. Germline trimming cut 2 bases from V and 0 bases from J; bases unmatched to any gene: 3. Germline CDR1 reads SGDLS; CDR2 reads YYNGEE. The CDR3 sequence is CASSVAGGSTDTQYF. CDR3 coding DNA: TGTGCCAGCAGCGTTGCAGGGGGAAGCACAGATACGCAGTATTTT.

This clone is a singleton in its sample. V gene TRBV11-3 combines with J gene TRBJ2-1; TRBD2 is a possible D gene (6 bases). The CDR3 runs 17 residues. Trimming took 5 bases from V and 5 from J, leaving 22 bases between them. Germline values: CDR1 SGHNT, CDR2 YENEEA. The CDR3 reads CASSPGGVGSTNNEQFF. The CDR3 coding sequence is TGTGCCAGCAGCCCCGGAGGGGTGGGCAGTACGAACAATGAGCAGTTCTTC.

This rearrangement joins TRBV14 to TRBJ2-5, with TRBD2 as a possible D gene (5 bases). Trimming took 4 bases from V and 4 from J, leaving 16 bases between them. There are 15 residues in the CDR3. Per germline, CDR1 SGHDN and CDR2 FVKESK. CDR3 nucleotide sequence: TGTGCCAGCAGCCGAGGACTCCTAACGGGAGAGACCCAGTACTTC. Its translation is CASSRGLLTGETQYF.

The CDR3 sequence: CASSPNQQGAYNEQYF. In DNA, the CDR3 is TGCGCCAGCAGCCCGAACCAACAGGGGGCGTACAACGAGCAGTACTTC. The chain recombines TRBV5-1 with TRBJ2-7; 9 nucleotides line up with TRBD1. CDR3 length: 16 residues. The V gene end was trimmed by 4 bases and the J gene end by 5 bases; junction bases not matched to a gene: 13. The V gene's germline CDR1 is SGHRS and CDR2 YFSETQ.

This chain uses TRBV25-1 with TRBJ1-4; 9 bases map to TRBD1. Trimming at V came to 4 bases and at J to 7 bases, leaving 4 bases not matched to a gene. Germline-derived CDR1 and CDR2 are MGHDK and SYGVNS. This CDR3 comprises 14 residues. The CDR3 reads CASSGSQGAEKLFF. The CDR3 nucleotides are TGTGCCAGCAGTGGGTCACAGGGGGCTGAAAAACTGTTTTTT.

The chain combines TRBV18 with TRBJ1-1; TRBD1 might be the D (5 bases). Per the germline V gene, CDR1 is KGHSH and CDR2 is LQKENI. V lost 5 bases and J 1 base, leaving 11 bases between the germline ends. This CDR3 spans 14 amino acids. CDR3 DNA sequence: TGTGCCAGCTCATCAGGGACCGAGAACACTGAAGCTTTCTTT. Its protein product is CASSSGTENTEAFF. Supplemented by reference TRBV18 and TRBJ1-1, the full variable domain reads NAGVMQNPRHLVRRRGQEARLRCSPMKGHSHVYWYRQLPEEGLKFMVYLQKENIIDESGMPKERFSAEFPKEGPSILRIQQVVRGDSAAYFCASSSGTENTEAFFGQGTRLTVV.

The CDR3 sequence: CASSLEGRGSPLHF. The DNA of the CDR3 is TGTGCCAGCAGTTTGGAGGGGCGCGGCTCACCCCTCCACTTT. The chain links TRBV6-5 to TRBJ1-6, with D maybe TRBD1 (5 bases). The germline V and J ends were trimmed by 4 bases and 10 bases, with 14 bases remaining between them. Germline CDR1 is MNHEY and CDR2 is SVGAGI. CDR3 length equals 14 residues.